This T cell receptor beta chain is from a study of beta chain features in type 1 diabetes. Points from the study as a whole: Shortening of TCRB CDR3s, moderate but significant, appeared in all four CD4+ subsets of Type 1 diabetes patients. In type 1 diabetes patients, VDJ junctions had fewer insertions; deletions at these junctions were more frequent. In comparison with healthy donors, patients had naive, central memory and Treg TCRB repertoires that appeared more similar.

cDNA synthesis used the whole RNA isolate, giving expressed TCRB sequences. Assay used: immunoSEQ multiplex PCR; TCRdb lists only in-frame clones, some missing. The sample has around 140,000 clones, less than 11% seen once. V lost 3 bases and J lost 0, with 7 bases in between. This CDR3 spans 14 amino acids. Germline V lookup: CDR1 LNHDA, CDR2 SQIVND (reference sequence). Regarding this clone: Its antigen is not known.

Each of the CD4+ naive, central memory, regulatory and stem cell-like memory populations was sorted via CD45RO/CCR7/CD25/CD127/CD95/CD27. The source is a man aged 18 to 29 in good health. Sequencing was performed on naive CD4+ T cells from blood. This rearrangement joins TRBV19 to TRBJ2-3, with D possibly matching TRBD1 (5 bases). The CDR3 reads CASSMAGSTDTQYF. CDR3 DNA sequence: TGTGCCAGTAGTATGGCAGGGAGCACAGATACGCAGTATTTT.